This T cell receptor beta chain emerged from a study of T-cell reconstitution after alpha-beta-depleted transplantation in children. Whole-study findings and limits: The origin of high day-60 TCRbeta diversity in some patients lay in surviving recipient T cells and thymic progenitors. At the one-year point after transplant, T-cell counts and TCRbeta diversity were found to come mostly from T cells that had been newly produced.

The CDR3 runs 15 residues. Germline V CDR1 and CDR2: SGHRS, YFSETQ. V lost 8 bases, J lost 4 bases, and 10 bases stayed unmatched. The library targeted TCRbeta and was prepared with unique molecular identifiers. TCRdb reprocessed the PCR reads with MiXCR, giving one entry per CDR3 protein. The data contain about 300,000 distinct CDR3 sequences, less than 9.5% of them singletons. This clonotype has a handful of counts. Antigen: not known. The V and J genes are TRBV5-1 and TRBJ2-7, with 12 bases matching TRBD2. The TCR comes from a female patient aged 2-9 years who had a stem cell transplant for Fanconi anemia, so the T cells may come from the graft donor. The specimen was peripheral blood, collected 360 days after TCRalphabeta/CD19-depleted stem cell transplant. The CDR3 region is CASGMLAGGQYEQYF. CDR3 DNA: TGCGCCAGTGGTATGCTAGCGGGAGGGCAGTACGAGCAGTACTTC. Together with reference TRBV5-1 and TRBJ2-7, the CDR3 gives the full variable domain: KAGVTQTPRYLIKTRGQQVTLSCSPISGHRSVSWYQQTPGQGLQFLFEYFSETQRNKGNFPGRFSGRQFSNSRSEMNVSTLELGDSALYLCASGMLAGGQYEQYFGPGTRLTVT.